This TCR beta chain was sequenced in a study of cytomegalovirus exposure and HLA in healthy donors. Study as a whole: Sequencing of 150 million to 200 million T cells in an earlier analysis found approximately 120 million unique TCR beta sequences. Study observations and caveats: Most TCR beta V segments were productive about 87% or about 30% of the time in an earlier analysis. Common viral pathogens (according to a later analysis) appeared linked to several of the most significant clusters.

Germline CDR1 and CDR2: MDHEN and SYDVKM. The V and J ends lost 2 bases and 3 bases, in that order; junction bases with no gene match: 5. This CDR3 has 15 amino acids. 60 Vbeta and 13 Jbeta primers were used in PCR. This table comes from immunoSEQ multiplex PCR, and its TCRdb copy is limited to in-frame clones, with some not included. The sample has roughly 180,000 clones; roughly 79% are singletons. In the case of this clone: The antigen is unknown.

The source of this sequence is a man in his forties or fifties in good health and CMV-seropositive. V and J are TRBV28 and TRBJ2-7; 9 nucleotides agree with TRBD1. The sequenced material came from PBMCs. DNA of the CDR3: TGTGCCAGCAGTTTAGTTCGGACAGGGGACTACGAGCAGTACTTC. As protein: CASSLVRTGDYEQYF.